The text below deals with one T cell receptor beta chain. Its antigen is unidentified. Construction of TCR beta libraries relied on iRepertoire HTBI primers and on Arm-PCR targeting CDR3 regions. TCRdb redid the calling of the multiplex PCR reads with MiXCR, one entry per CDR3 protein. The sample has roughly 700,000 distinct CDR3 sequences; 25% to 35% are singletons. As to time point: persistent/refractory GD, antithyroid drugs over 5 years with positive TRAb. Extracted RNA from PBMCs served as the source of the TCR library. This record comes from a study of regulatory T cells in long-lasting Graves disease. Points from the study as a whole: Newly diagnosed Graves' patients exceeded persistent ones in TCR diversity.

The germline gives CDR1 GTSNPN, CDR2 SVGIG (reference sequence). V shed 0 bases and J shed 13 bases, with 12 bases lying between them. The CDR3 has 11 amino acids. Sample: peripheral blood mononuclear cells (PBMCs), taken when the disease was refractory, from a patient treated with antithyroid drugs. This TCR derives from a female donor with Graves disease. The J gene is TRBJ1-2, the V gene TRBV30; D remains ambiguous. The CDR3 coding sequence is TGTGCCTGGAGTGTAACACAGCCGGGCACCTTC. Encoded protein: CAWSVTQPGTF.